A selection of T cell receptor beta chains follows, all from one sample in a study of T-cell reconstitution after alpha-beta-depleted transplantation in children. Each CDR3 protein gets one entry after TCRdb re-called the PCR reads with MiXCR. The sample lists roughly 420,000 distinct CDR3 sequences, under 20% occurring once. The source material was PBMCs, mostly from graft donor cells, sampled 360 days after TCRalphabeta/CD19-depleted stem cell transplant. All receptors come from a boy in the first two years of life who had a stem cell transplant for Wiskott-Aldrich syndrome, so the T cells may come from the graft donor. Each CDR3 is given with its conserved first and last residue. The D gene is left open where the match is weak. Not all rows give a size; the values are once, few, many and, for expanded clones, a class.

CDR3	DNA	D	J	V	size
CASSSIGGHTEAFF	TGTGCCAGCAGCTCGATAGGGGGTCACACTGAAGCTTTCTTT	-	TRBJ1-1	TRBV3-1	few
CASSSFGLAGGGEQFF	TGTGCCAGCAGTTCCTTCGGACTAGCGGGAGGGGGTGAGCAGTTCTTC	TRBD2	TRBJ2-1	TRBV27	few
CASSLAGQPAYEQYF	TGCGCCAGCAGCTTGGCTGGACAGCCGGCTTACGAGCAGTACTTC	-	TRBJ2-7	TRBV5-1	many
CASSRVRANYNEQFF	TGTGCCAGCAGTCGCGTGCGGGCTAACTACAATGAGCAGTTCTTC	-	TRBJ2-1	TRBV2	many
CASGQGGTGSPDTQYF	TGTGCCAGCGGCCAGGGTGGGACAGGGTCCCCAGATACGCAGTATTTT	TRBD1	TRBJ2-3	TRBV28	few
CASSFQGVGETQYF	TGTGCCAGCAGCTTTCAGGGGGTCGGAGAGACCCAGTACTTC	TRBD1	TRBJ2-5	TRBV11-3	-
CATSDVIAGSYNEQFF	TGTGCCACCAGTGATGTAATAGCGGGCTCCTACAATGAGCAGTTCTTC	TRBD2	TRBJ2-1	TRBV24-1	-
CASSSGQGPNSPLHF	TGTGCCAGCAGTTCCGGACAGGGCCCGAATTCACCCCTCCACTTT	TRBD1	TRBJ1-6	TRBV27	many
CATAGTPRETQYF	TGTGCCACTGCCGGGACACCACGGGAGACCCAGTACTTC	-	TRBJ2-5	TRBV24-1	-
CACSLVISERAYNEQFF	TGTGCCTGCAGTTTGGTCATTAGCGAGAGGGCCTACAATGAGCAGTTCTTC	-	TRBJ2-1	TRBV12-3/TRBV12-4	-